The 13 T cell receptor beta chains below all came from one sample that was sequenced in a study of blood T cell repertoires in COVID-19. The method was immunoSEQ multiplex PCR; TCRdb's version includes in-frame clones alone and lacks a portion of them. The sample yields 110,000 or so clones, 80% to 90% seen once. Sequencing was performed on peripheral blood. These receptors came from a man between 65 and 85 years old who had recovered from COVID-19.

The CDR3 reads CASSVRTSAYNEQFF. The CDR3 DNA follows: TGTGCCAGCAGTGTGAGGACTAGCGCCTACAATGAGCAGTTCTTC. The rearrangement uses TRBV25-1 and TRBJ2-1, with 9 positions matching TRBD2. Trimming took 4 bases from V and 2 from J; bases not matched to a gene: 3. CDR1 and CDR2 from the germline V gene are MGHDK and SYGVNS. This CDR3 is built from 15 residues.

V gene TRBV6-1 combines with J gene TRBJ2-5, with D perhaps matching TRBD1 (6 bases). The germline V gene has CDR1 MNHNS and CDR2 SASEGT. CDR3 size: 16 residues. V dropped 1 base and J dropped 4 bases, with 16 bases sitting between them. CDR3 nucleotide sequence: TGTGCCAGCAGTGAAGGGACAGCGCTTAGGGGAGAGACCCAGTACTTC. This encodes CASSEGTALRGETQYF.

This clone was seen a handful of times. The rearrangement joins TRBV4-1 to TRBJ1-6; 7 nucleotides line up with TRBD1. J was trimmed by 8 bases and V by 2 bases; bases with no gene match: 0. Per germline, CDR1 MGHRA and CDR2 YSYEKL. The CDR3 loop spans 13 amino acids. The CDR3 region is CASSQTGDSPLHF. Written as DNA, the CDR3 is TGCGCCAGCAGCCAAACAGGGGATTCACCCCTCCACTTT.

The chain links TRBV6-2 or TRBV6-3 to TRBJ2-3, with 8 bases fitting TRBD2. The germline V gene has CDR1 MNHEY and CDR2 SVGEGT. V lost 2 bases and J lost 3; bases outside the gene matches: 1. This CDR3 spans 14 amino acids. Written as DNA, the CDR3 is TGTGCCAGCAGTTACCAGCGGGAGACAGATACGCAGTATTTT. Amino acids: CASSYQRETDTQYF.

This clone has just one count. The V call is TRBV6-2 or TRBV6-3, the J call TRBJ1-1; 12 nucleotides align to TRBD1. The V gene's germline CDR1 is MNHEY and CDR2 SVGEGT. The CDR3 covers 14 residues. Trimming at V came to 4 bases and at J to 9 bases, leaving 6 bases not matched to a gene. CDR3 sequence (DNA): TGTGCCAGCAGTTTGGGACAGGGGGCGCTTAAAGCTTTCTTT. Its protein product is CASSLGQGALKAFF.

Note on this clone: Germline and junction disagree at one end, which may indicate a read error. This sequence joins TRBV2 and TRBJ1-5, with 7 bases that match TRBD1. The germline V gene encodes CDR1 SNHLY and CDR2 FYNNEI. This CDR3 spans 13 amino acids. The CDR3 DNA follows: TGTGCCAGCAGAGAAGACAGGGATCAGCCCCAGCATTTT. Translated, it gives CASREDRDQPQHF.

The V call is TRBV5-1, the J call TRBJ2-3, with D possibly matching TRBD1 (5 bases). This CDR3 spans 14 amino acids. Trimming removed 4 bases from V and 3 bases from J, with 12 bases in between. CDR1 is SGHRS, CDR2 YFSETQ, per germline. CDR3 in DNA: TGCGCCAGCAGCCAGGGCTCTAGGACAGATACGCAGTATTTT. This translates into CASSQGSRTDTQYF.

This rearrangement joins TRBV11-2 to TRBJ2-7; D remains unclear. This CDR3 is built from 14 residues. Looked up from germline, CDR1 is SGHAT and CDR2 is FQNNGV. The ends were cut back, 0 bases at V and 3 bases at J, with 9 bases in the middle. The CDR3 is CASSLDFGGYEQYF. The DNA for the CDR3 is TGTGCCAGCAGCTTAGATTTCGGCGGCTACGAGCAGTACTTC.

This chain links TRBV27 with TRBJ2-3; D gene uncertain. Germline CDR1 MNHEY, CDR2 SMNVEV (reference sequence). Trimming stripped 3 bases from V and 3 bases from J, with 7 bases between. The CDR3 covers 13 residues. The DNA of the CDR3 is TGTGCCAGCAGTTTTAAAACTACAGATACGCAGTATTTT. It yields the protein CASSFKTTDTQYF.

As DNA, the CDR3 is TGTGCCAGCAGGCTAACTCCCAGGGCGCTGAACACTGAAGCTTTCTTT. Its translation: CASRLTPRALNTEAFF. The gene calls are TRBV28 and TRBJ1-1; possible D gene TRBD1, 5 bases. V gave up 6 bases and J gave up 0 bases, with 17 bases separating them. Germline V gives CDR1 MDHEN, CDR2 SYDVKM. This CDR3 contains 16 residues.

V and J are TRBV19 and TRBJ2-2, with a tentative D call TRBD1 (5 bases). V was trimmed by 2 bases and J by 0 bases, leaving 10 bases between them. This CDR3 is built from 16 residues. Germline lookup yields CDR1 LNHDA and CDR2 SQIVND (reference sequence). CDR3 sequence reads: CASSIWGTANTGELFF. For the CDR3, the DNA is TGTGCCAGTAGTATATGGGGCACAGCGAACACCGGGGAGCTGTTTTTT.

This clone was seen more than once but under ten times. This rearrangement joins TRBV6-6 to TRBJ2-7; D unclear. The CDR3 loop spans 11 amino acids. V was cut by 5 bases and J by 4 bases, with 6 bases left in between. The V gene's germline CDR1 is MNHNY and CDR2 SVGAGI (reference sequence). CDR3 region: CASSPQYEQYF. CDR3 nucleotides: TGTGCCAGCAGTCCTCAGTACGAGCAGTACTTC.

This clone was seen only a few times. The chain carries TRBV5-4 and TRBJ1-2; 11 bases match TRBD1. CDR1 and CDR2 (germline): SGHNT, YYREEE (reference sequence). Trimming removed 5 bases from V and 4 bases from J; junction bases left unmatched: 10. This CDR3 has 16 residues. The CDR3 sequence is CASSYGQGAGIYGYTF. The DNA of the CDR3 is TGTGCCAGCAGTTACGGACAGGGGGCAGGTATCTATGGCTACACCTTC.